The T cell receptor (beta chain) described here comes from a study of blood T cell repertoires in COVID-19. Profiled with immunoSEQ multiplex PCR; TCRdb holds only in-frame clones, not every one. Here the sample spans some 250,000 clones, roughly 85% being singletons. The CDR3 is 14 residues long. The V gene lost 3 bases and the J gene lost 9 bases, with 12 bases spanning the gap. Germline lookup yields CDR1 LNHNV and CDR2 YYDKDF (reference sequence). This clone was picked up one time. The sample comprised PBMCs or T cells enriched from blood (not recorded which). This chain links TRBV15 with TRBJ1-6; maybe TRBD1 (5 bases). The clonotype comes from a woman aged 50 to 65 who had recovered from COVID-19. The CDR3 nucleotides are TGTGCCACCAGCAGGCAGGGTAATATTTCACCCCTCCACTTT. It translates to CATSRQGNISPLHF.